This T cell receptor beta chain is drawn from a study of immune heterogeneity within non-small cell lung tumors. Each sample used roughly 600 ng of genomic DNA from bulk tumor tissue. Widely spaced biopsies, several per primary tumor, were obtained at surgery. Surgery that was curative in intent was performed on patients with untreated, newly diagnosed non-small cell lung cancer. The germline V gene has CDR1 MNHEY and CDR2 SVGEGT. This CDR3 region has 16 residues. Note on this clonotype: Its antigen is still unknown. One junction end does not reproduce the germline sequence, and a read error may be involved.

General study results and limits: Identical dominant CDR3 beta clonotypes recurred across a patient's tumor sites, together with site-unique high-frequency clones. Local tumor mutational burden showed a correlation with local T-cell clonality that was moderate but significant (R approximately 0.35).

Using 32 V and 13 J primers, multiplex PCR amplified TCR beta CDR3. TCRdb redid the calling of the multiplex PCR reads with MiXCR, one entry per CDR3 protein. The sample holds roughly 14,000 distinct CDR3 sequences, under 30% seen once. The clonotype was recovered from a man aged 35 to 55 with non-small cell lung cancer. The specimen sequenced was lung tumor tissue. The V and J genes are TRBV6-2 or TRBV6-3 and TRBJ1-6; maybe TRBD1 (5 bases). The CDR3 DNA is TGTGCCAGCAGTTACGCGGGGCAGAGGGTGAATTCACCCCTGAACTTT. Encoded protein: CASSYAGQRVNSPLNF.